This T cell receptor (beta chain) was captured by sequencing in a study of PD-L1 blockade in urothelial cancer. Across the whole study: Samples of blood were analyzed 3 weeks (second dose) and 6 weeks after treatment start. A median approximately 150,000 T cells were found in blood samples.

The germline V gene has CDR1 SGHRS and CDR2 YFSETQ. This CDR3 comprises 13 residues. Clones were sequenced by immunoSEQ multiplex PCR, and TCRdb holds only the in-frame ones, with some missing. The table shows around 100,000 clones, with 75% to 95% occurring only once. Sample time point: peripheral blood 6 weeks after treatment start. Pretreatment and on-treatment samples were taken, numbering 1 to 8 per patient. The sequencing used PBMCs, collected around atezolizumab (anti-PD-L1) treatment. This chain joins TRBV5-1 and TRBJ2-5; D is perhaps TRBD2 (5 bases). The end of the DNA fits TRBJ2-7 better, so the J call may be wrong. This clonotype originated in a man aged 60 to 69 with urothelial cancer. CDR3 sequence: CASSTRDSYEQYF. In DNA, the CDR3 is TGCGCCAGCAGCACCCGGGATTCCTACGAGCAGTACTTC.